What follows are 21 T cell receptor beta chains derived from one specimen sequenced in a study of blood T cell repertoires in COVID-19. The assay was immunoSEQ multiplex PCR, and TCRdb's table has in-frame clones only and misses some. The sample contains just over 50,000 clones, about 82% of which appear only once. Sequencing input: peripheral blood. The source of these receptors is a man older than 75 with active COVID-19.

The genes are TRBV7-9 and TRBJ2-1; perhaps TRBD2 as D (6 bases). CDR3 length: 17 amino acids. V lost 5 bases and J 2 bases, leaving 19 bases between the germline ends. CDR1 is SEHNR and CDR2 is FQNEAQ in the germline V gene (reference sequence). The CDR3 coding sequence is TGTGCCAGCAGCCCTCCGTTCGCGCGGGACCCCTACAATGAGCAGTTCTTC. It encodes CASSPPFARDPYNEQFF.

This clone turned up a few times. J is TRBJ1-6 and V is TRBV7-2, with 7 bases identical to TRBD1. Germline CDR1 reads SGHTA; CDR2 reads FQGNSA. Germline trimming cut 6 bases from V and 9 bases from J; bases unmatched to any gene: 14. This CDR3 has 16 residues. The DNA for the CDR3 is TGTGCCAGCAGTCAGACAGGGTTCCTCGTCAGTTCACCCCTCCACTTT. Translated: CASSQTGFLVSSPLHF. The full variable domain, with the rest looked up from reference TRBV7-2 and TRBJ1-6, is GAGVSQSPSNKVTEKGKDVELRCDPISGHTALYWYRQSLGQGLEFLIYFQGNSAPDKSGLPSDRFSAERTGGSVSTLTIQRTQQEDSAVYLCASSQTGFLVSSPLHFGNGTRLTVT.

The chain couples TRBV3-1 (or the pseudogene TRBV3-2) to TRBJ2-3, with D possibly being TRBD2 (5 bases). Germline loops: CDR1 LGHDT, CDR2 YNNKEL (reference sequence). Trimming took 2 bases from V and 0 from J, leaving 9 bases between them. The CDR3 covers 15 residues. CDR3 residues: CASSQCGYSTDTQYF. The CDR3 region has the DNA TGTGCCAGCAGCCAATGCGGGTATAGCACAGATACGCAGTATTTT.

The chain is built from TRBV28 and TRBJ2-1; 7 nucleotides line up with TRBD1. Germline lookup yields CDR1 MDHEN and CDR2 SYDVKM. This CDR3 has 15 amino acids. V was clipped by 6 bases and J by 6 bases; unmatched bases: 11. The CDR3 reads CASRPTRQGGNEQFF. The CDR3 DNA is TGTGCCAGCAGGCCTACGCGACAGGGTGGCAATGAGCAGTTCTTC.

Only one count was recorded for this clone. The chain links TRBV27 to TRBJ1-5; a weak D match, TRBD1 (6 bases). The CDR3 spans 17 residues. Germline V gene lookup returns CDR1 MNHEY and CDR2 SMNVEV (reference sequence). The V end was cut by 6 bases, the J end by 1 base, with 19 bases between. As DNA, the CDR3 is TGTGCCAGCAGCGAAGCAAGGGGGGGTATAAGCAATCAGCCCCAGCATTTT. This codes for CASSEARGGISNQPQHF.

The chain has TRBV3-1 (or the pseudogene TRBV3-2) and TRBJ1-2; 7 nucleotides align to TRBD1. This CDR3 comprises 15 residues. J was trimmed by 8 bases and V by 0 bases; bases with no gene match: 9. Germline V lookup: CDR1 LGHDT, CDR2 YNNKEL (reference sequence). CDR3 bases: TGTGCCAGCAGCCAAGATTCGCTCTACAGGGGCGGCTACACCTTC. Translation gives CASSQDSLYRGGYTF.

The chain is built from TRBV27 and TRBJ1-2, with 7 bases aligning to TRBD1. With 5 bases clipped from V and 5 bases from J, the junction kept 11 bases outside the gene matches. The CDR3 length is 15 residues. Germline V CDR1 and CDR2: MNHEY, SMNVEV (reference sequence). The DNA of the CDR3 is TGTGCCAGCAGTCACATACAGGGGACCTCTTATGGCTACACCTTC. Translated: CASSHIQGTSYGYTF.

V gene TRBV6-6 combines with J gene TRBJ1-5; 7 bases are shared with TRBD1. Germline assignment: CDR1 MNHNY and CDR2 SVGAGI (reference sequence). V was pared by 6 bases and J by 5 bases, with 7 bases of the junction left unmatched. The CDR3 covers 14 residues. DNA for the CDR3: TGTGCCAGCAGCCCCCAGGGGGGTGATCAGCCCCAGCATTTT. Translated: CASSPQGGDQPQHF.

This clone turned up a few times. CDR3 amino acids: CASSHTGTSNGELFF. Written as DNA, the CDR3 is TGTGCCAGCAGCCATACCGGGACTAGCAACGGGGAGCTGTTTTTT. This sequence joins TRBV3-1 (or the pseudogene TRBV3-2) and TRBJ2-2; 9 bases are shared with TRBD2. CDR3 length: 15 residues. Trimming cost V 3 bases and J 7 bases; bases outside gene matches: 6. Germline assignment: CDR1 LGHDT and CDR2 YNNKEL (reference sequence).

The chain employs TRBV29-1 and TRBJ1-4; 10 bases map to TRBD1. V gave up 2 bases and J gave up 5 bases; unmatched junction bases: 11. Germline CDR1 and CDR2: SQVTM and ANQGSEA. The CDR3 extends over 17 amino acids. The CDR3 protein is CSVEHGTGADRNEKLFF. The CDR3 DNA reads as TGCAGCGTTGAACACGGGACAGGGGCCGACAGGAATGAAAAACTGTTTTTT.

The chain joins TRBV7-8 to TRBJ2-1, with 10 positions matching TRBD1. CDR1 is SGHVS and CDR2 is FQNEAQ in the germline V gene. The CDR3 has 15 amino acids. Trimming took 5 bases from V and 4 from J; bases not matched to a gene: 5. CDR3 loop: CASSLDRGEYNEQFF. DNA for the CDR3: TGTGCCAGCAGCCTGGACAGGGGGGAGTACAATGAGCAGTTCTTC.

Only one count was recorded for this clone. The chain couples TRBV28 to TRBJ1-2; perhaps TRBD1 as D (6 bases). The CDR3 is 16 residues long. Deletions cut 2 bases from V and 7 bases from J, with 20 bases between. The V gene's germline CDR1 is MDHEN and CDR2 SYDVKM. The CDR3 DNA follows: TGTGCCAGCAGTTTACGTCCGACAGGTTTTAGTCCTGGCTACACCTTC. Translated: CASSLRPTGFSPGYTF.

The V gene is TRBV19, the J gene TRBJ1-5, with TRBD1 identical over 7 bases. This CDR3 has 17 amino acids. Germline CDR1 and CDR2: LNHDA and SQIVND (reference sequence). J gave up 0 bases and V 7 bases, and 12 bases lay outside the gene matches. The CDR3 DNA follows: TGTGCCAGTAATGAGGGACAGAGCCCCTATAGCAATCAGCCCCAGCATTTT. Translated: CASNEGQSPYSNQPQHF.

The V and J genes are TRBV2 and TRBJ2-5; D remains unclear. V lost 7 bases and J lost 4, with 7 bases in between. CDR3 length equals 11 residues. Germline V CDR1 and CDR2: SNHLY, FYNNEI. The CDR3 DNA is TGTGCCAGCAACAAATTAGAGACCCAGTACTTC. Protein sequence: CASNKLETQYF.

V and J are TRBV4-1 and TRBJ2-7; TRBD1 matches at 9 bases. The CDR3 is made up of 15 amino acids. The germline V gene has CDR1 MGHRA and CDR2 YSYEKL. The V and J ends lost 5 bases and 3 bases, in that order; junction bases with no gene match: 8. The CDR3 sequence is CASSSVNRGHYEQYF. The CDR3 nucleotides are TGCGCCAGCAGCTCTGTGAACAGGGGGCACTACGAGCAGTACTTC.

The chain is built from TRBV28 and TRBJ1-5; 8 bases are shared with TRBD1. The germline gives CDR1 MDHEN, CDR2 SYDVKM. Trimming took 4 bases from V and 5 from J; bases not matched to a gene: 7. There are 15 residues in the CDR3. The CDR3 region is CASSSPGTGYQPQHF. The CDR3 bases are TGTGCCAGCAGTTCCCCCGGGACAGGCTATCAGCCCCAGCATTTT.

The chain links TRBV19 to TRBJ2-2, with a weak D call TRBD1 (6 bases). Deletions cut 8 bases from V and 1 base from J, with 14 bases between. CDR1 is LNHDA and CDR2 is SQIVND in the germline V gene (reference sequence). There are 15 residues in the CDR3. The CDR3 spells CASLNRDKNTGELFF. The CDR3 DNA is TGTGCCAGTCTAAACCGGGACAAGAACACCGGGGAGCTGTTTTTT.

J is TRBJ1-1 and V is TRBV7-2, with D tentatively TRBD1 (5 bases). Trimming left V 4 bases short and J 5 bases short, with 14 bases between. There are 14 residues in the CDR3. Germline CDR1 is SGHTA and CDR2 is FQGNSA. CDR3: CASSSLQVQTEAFF. The CDR3 coding sequence is TGTGCCAGCAGCTCCCTACAGGTTCAGACTGAAGCTTTCTTT.

The chain carries TRBV6-2 or TRBV6-3 and TRBJ2-7; 12 bases align to TRBD2. Looked up from germline, CDR1 is MNHEY and CDR2 is SVGEGT. CDR3 length: 16 residues. V was pared by 6 bases and J by 6 bases, with 12 bases of the junction left unmatched. DNA of the CDR3: TGTGCCAGCAGCACCGGGACTAGCGGGTTGGGGAGCGAGCAGTACTTC. It specifies CASSTGTSGLGSEQYF.

This chain connects TRBV18 to TRBJ2-1; no reliable D call. The CDR3 runs 11 residues. Trimming removed 5 bases at V and 7 bases at J, with 6 bases between. The germline V gene encodes CDR1 KGHSH and CDR2 LQKENI. The CDR3 protein is CASSGGNEQFF. The DNA of the CDR3 is TGTGCCAGCTCAGGCGGTAATGAGCAGTTCTTC. Full variable domain (rest looked up from reference TRBV18 and TRBJ2-1): NAGVMQNPRHLVRRRGQEARLRCSPMKGHSHVYWYRQLPEEGLKFMVYLQKENIIDESGMPKERFSAEFPKEGPSILRIQQVVRGDSAAYFCASSGGNEQFFGPGTRLTVL.

The genes are TRBV11-1 and TRBJ2-5; tentative D call: TRBD2 (7 bases). The CDR3 has 16 amino acids. Germline CDR1 and CDR2: SGHAT and FQDESV (reference sequence). The V gene lost 4 bases and the J gene lost 5 bases, with 20 bases spanning the gap. CDR3 nucleotide sequence: TGTGCCAGCAGCTCCCGAAATTCGGGGGGCTGGGAGACCCAGTACTTC. Translating gives CASSSRNSGGWETQYF.